Below, 8 T cell receptor delta chains from the same sample are listed, as sequenced in a study of gamma-delta chains in newborns, infants, children (dated by TCRdb to between 2017 and 2020). Instrument used: Illumina MiSeq. TCRdb called clones afresh from the public reads with CATT; identical DNA rows were later merged. The sample yields some 5,000 delta-chain clones; about 3.5% were counted once. The ten biggest clones cover around 13% of the sample. Sample: blood. These receptors all come from a child who was a newborn, infant or young child, either healthy, febrile or measles-vaccinated (not recorded which).

This clone is categorized as medium-sized. J is TRDJ2 and V is TRDV2; 8 bases match TRDD3. V shed 0 bases and J 7 bases; nucleotides not matched to a gene: 0. Germline V gene lookup returns CDR1 GEAIGNYY and CDR2 EKD. The CDR3 loop spans 13 amino acids. The DNA for the CDR3 is TGTGCCTGTGACACCTGGGGGATAGCACAACTCTTCTTT. This codes for CACDTWGIAQLFF.

This clone has a handful of counts. This sequence joins TRDV2 and TRDJ3; D is possibly TRDD3 (6 bases). CDR1 and CDR2 (germline): GEAIGNYY, EKD. Trimming removed 0 bases at V and 0 bases at J, with 11 bases between. The CDR3 totals 18 residues. DNA of the CDR3: TGTGCCTGTGACACCGGTGGATACAACTCCTGGGACACCCGACAGATGTTTTTC. It yields the protein CACDTGGYNSWDTRQMFF.

Judged by abundance, this clone is medium-sized. This chain connects TRDV2 to TRDJ1; TRDD3 aligns across 12 bases. CDR1 and CDR2 (germline): GEAIGNYY, EKD. V lost 2 bases to trimming and J lost 1 base; unmatched junction nucleotides: 1. The CDR3 is made up of 15 amino acids. The CDR3 sequence is CACDKLGDTTDKLIF. CDR3 in DNA: TGTGCCTGTGACAAACTGGGGGATACCACCGATAAACTCATCTTT.

A few counts support this clone. The rearrangement joins TRDV2 to TRDJ3, with 11 bases aligning to TRDD3. Trimming removed 1 base from V and 0 bases from J; junction bases left unmatched: 10. The CDR3 runs to 21 residues. Germline V gene data show CDR1 as GEAIGNYY and CDR2 as EKD. The DNA for the CDR3 is TGTGCCTGTGACACAGGGTGGGGGATACGTGACAGCTCCTGGGACACCCGACAGATGTTTTTC. It translates to CACDTGWGIRDSSWDTRQMFF.

J is TRDJ3 and V is TRDV2, with TRDD3 matching over 11 bases. This CDR3 has 18 residues. Germline V CDR1 and CDR2: GEAIGNYY, EKD. The ends lost 2 bases at V and 2 bases at J; junction bases unmatched: 4. CDR3 residues: CACDNLLGDTWDTRQMFF. The CDR3 DNA sequence: TGTGCCTGTGACAACTTACTGGGGGATACCTGGGACACCCGACAGATGTTTTTC.

This clone is labeled medium-sized. A much larger clonotype is one base distant, so this may be a read error. This specimen includes other DNA sequences encoding the same CDR3. This CDR3 is CACDLLGDTLTAQLFF. The CDR3 DNA follows: TGTGCCTGTGACTTACTGGGGGATACTTTGACAGCACAACTCTTCTTT. The chain is built from TRDV2 and TRDJ2; 11 nucleotides agree with TRDD3. Germline trimming cut 3 bases from V and 0 bases from J; bases unmatched to any gene: 2. The CDR3 spans 16 residues. Germline lookup yields CDR1 GEAIGNYY and CDR2 EKD.

This clone was observed a few times. The chain links TRDV2 to TRDJ3, with 11 bases fitting TRDD3. The V segment lost 2 bases and the J segment 0 bases; nucleotides outside the gene matches: 5. Germline CDR1 and CDR2: GEAIGNYY and EKD. This CDR3 is built from 19 residues. CDR3 amino acids: CACDILGDNSSWDTRQMFF. The CDR3 nucleotides are TGTGCCTGTGACATACTGGGGGATAACAGCTCCTGGGACACCCGACAGATGTTTTTC.

The gene calls are TRDV1 and TRDJ1; perhaps TRDD3 as D (5 bases). Assignment of the J gene here rests on matching the DNA to germline, because TCRdb gives none. Germline V lookup: CDR1 TSWWSYY, CDR2 QGS. The CDR3 loop spans 17 amino acids. Trimming removed 1 base from V and 3 bases from J, with 18 bases in between. The CDR3 is CALGEPPFGSGADKLIF. CDR3 DNA sequence: TGTGCTCTTGGGGAACCCCCGTTCGGGTCGGGGGCCGATAAACTCATCTTT.